This T cell receptor (beta chain) derives from a study of identical twins (dated by TCRdb to about 2016). Turning to the overall study: The study deep-sequenced TCR alpha and beta repertoires from monozygotic twins, unrelated adults of various ages and cord blood to test whether fetal clonotypes persist. To rule out contamination, replicate twin experiments were performed at different times with different library preparation protocols. The paper as a whole reports these results and caveats: In monozygotic twins, out-of-frame TCR alpha sharing was systematically underestimated by recombination models, although the models agreed with sharing between unrelated individuals. Because the same donors could not be followed over many years, conclusions were based on cross-sectional statistical analysis. A weaker excess of twin sharing was found in beta out-of-frame sequences because the signal-to-noise ratio was lowered by fewer shared sequences. Compared with coincidental sharing between unrelated individuals, out-of-frame TCR alpha sequences shared between twins showed an excess of sequences with low generation probability. Invariant T cells such as MAIT and iNKT could partly confound zero-insertion analyses, though diverse VJ usage argued against this for most clonotypes. Abundant cord blood beta clonotypes carried fewer insertions; young adult naive repertoires showed a weaker similar trend, while memory repertoires showed none.

A remark on this clonotype: The target of this receptor is not known. Base qualities were left out, and no much larger clone turns up one base away.

All donors were healthy Caucasians. Three pairs of female monozygotic twins, all aged roughly 18 to 29 years, were included in the twin cohort. Positive isolation kits from Invitrogen were used to isolate the CD4+ and CD8+ T cell populations. Its CDR3 holds 12 amino acids, cysteine through phenylalanine. Only the CDR3 part of the read is kept: 36 bases, read in frame from the first base. V loses 7 bases of germline sequence and J loses 5 bases, and the interval between the two ends is 11 bases. As encoded in the germline V gene, CDR1 is SGHVS while CDR2 is FNYEAQ. Receptor libraries were prepared by 5' RACE. The listed sequencing device is Illumina HiSeq 2000. Template switching introduced a universal primer binding site; the final cDNA contained a unique molecular identifier, enabling accurate counting of TCR cDNA molecules. First-strand cDNA for TCR alpha and beta chains was synthesized from specific primers in the conserved constant-segment region. To control for contamination, each cDNA library was double barcoded with a SMART-Mk sample barcode plus Illumina barcodes. TruSeq adapter sequences, together with Illumina sample barcodes, were added in two successive PCR steps. The Illumina HiSeq platform was used with custom primers to sequence TCR alpha and beta cDNA libraries. The authors' analysis ran thus. MiGEC was used to process raw reads and extract unique molecular identifiers, and MiXCR was used to find CDR3 positions. For each individual, recombination models were inferred using an EM algorithm with the repgenHMM and IGoR tools. The analysis of shared clonotypes was done with the tcR package in R, with sharing normalized by the product of cloneset sizes. To study raw recombination without the effects of thymic and clonal selection, out-of-frame nonproductive sequences were analyzed. TCRdb itself trimmed the public reads at Q25 with fastp, ran MiXCR and retained productive beta chains. Every CDR3 protein is listed once, alongside the most common genes and DNA of its rows. V and J calls and clone size were set by TCRdb, not the authors. The sample table holds a few hundred thousand distinct CDR3 sequences, of which about 16% were seen once. The top ten constitute less than 0.5% of the sample.

The same data also contributed to another study, on yellow fever vaccine responses in identical twins. Reported in the second study: According to the authors, the vaccine-induced T cell response in identical twins seemed to be partly convergent and partly specific to each individual. Focusing on identical twins, the study followed the T cell clones that responded to the vaccine, and did so with precision.

The clonotype comes from a woman in her late teens or twenties in good health. The chain joins TRBV7-6 to TRBJ2-5; the D gene is possibly TRBD1, with 6 bases matching. The sample was CD4+ T cells sorted from blood. The bases read TGTGCCAGCACAGGGGTAGGGGAGACCCAGTACTTC. Protein translation: CASTGVGETQYF.